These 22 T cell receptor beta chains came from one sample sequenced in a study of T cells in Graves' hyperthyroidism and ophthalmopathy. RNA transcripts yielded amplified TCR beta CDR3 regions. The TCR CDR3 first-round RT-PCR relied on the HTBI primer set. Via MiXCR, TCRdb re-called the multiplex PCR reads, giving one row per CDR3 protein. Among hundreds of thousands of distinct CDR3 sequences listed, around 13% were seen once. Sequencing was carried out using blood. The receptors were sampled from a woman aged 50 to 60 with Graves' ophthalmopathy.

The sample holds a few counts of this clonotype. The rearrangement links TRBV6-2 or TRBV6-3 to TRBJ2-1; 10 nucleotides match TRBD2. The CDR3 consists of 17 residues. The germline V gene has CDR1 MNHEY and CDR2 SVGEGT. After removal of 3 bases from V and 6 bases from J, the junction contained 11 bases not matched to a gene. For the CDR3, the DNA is TGTGCCAGCAGTTATTATGGGCGGGGGACTAGCGTCAATGAGCAGTTCTTC. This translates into CASSYYGRGTSVNEQFF.

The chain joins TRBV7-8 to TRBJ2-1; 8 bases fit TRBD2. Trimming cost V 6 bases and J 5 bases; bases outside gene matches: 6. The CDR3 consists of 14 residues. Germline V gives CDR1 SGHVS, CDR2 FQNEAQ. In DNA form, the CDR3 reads TGTGCCAGCAGGAGGGTTAGCGGGAACAATGAGCAGTTCTTC. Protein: CASRRVSGNNEQFF.

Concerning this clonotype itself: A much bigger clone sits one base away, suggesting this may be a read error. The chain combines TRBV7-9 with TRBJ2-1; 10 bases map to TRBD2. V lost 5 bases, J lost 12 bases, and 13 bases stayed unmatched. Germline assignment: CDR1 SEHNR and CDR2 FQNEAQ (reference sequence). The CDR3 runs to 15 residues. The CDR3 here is CASSHPSGRVYGQFF. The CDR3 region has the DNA TGTGCCAGCAGCCACCCTAGCGGGAGAGTGTATGGGCAGTTCTTC. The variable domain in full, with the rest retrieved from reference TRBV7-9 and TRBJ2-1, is DTGVSQNPRHKITKRGQNVTFRCDPISEHNRLYWYRQTLGQGPEFLTYFQNEAQLEKSRLLSDRFSAERPKGSFSTLEIQRTEQGDSAMYLCASSHPSGRVYGQFFGPGTRLTVL.

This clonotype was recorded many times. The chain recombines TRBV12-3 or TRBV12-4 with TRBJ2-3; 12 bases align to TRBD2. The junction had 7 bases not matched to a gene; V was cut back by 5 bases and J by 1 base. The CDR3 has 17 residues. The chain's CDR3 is CASSPSGLAGGTDTQYF. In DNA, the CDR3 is TGTGCCAGCAGTCCGTCGGGACTAGCGGGCGGCACAGATACGCAGTATTTT.

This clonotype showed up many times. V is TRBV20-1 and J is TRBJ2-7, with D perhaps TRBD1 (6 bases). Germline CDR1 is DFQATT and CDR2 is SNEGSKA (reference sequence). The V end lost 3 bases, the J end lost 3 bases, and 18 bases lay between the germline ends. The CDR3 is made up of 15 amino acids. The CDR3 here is CSASSGSDSLYEQYF. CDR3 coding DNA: TGCAGTGCTAGCAGTGGCTCGGACAGCCTCTACGAGCAGTACTTC.

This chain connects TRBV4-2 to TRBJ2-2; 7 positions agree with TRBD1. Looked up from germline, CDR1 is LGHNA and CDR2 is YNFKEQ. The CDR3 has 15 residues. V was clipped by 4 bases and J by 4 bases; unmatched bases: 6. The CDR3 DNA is TGTGCCAGCAGCCCAACACAGGGGTTCACCGGGGAGCTGTTTTTT. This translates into CASSPTQGFTGELFF.

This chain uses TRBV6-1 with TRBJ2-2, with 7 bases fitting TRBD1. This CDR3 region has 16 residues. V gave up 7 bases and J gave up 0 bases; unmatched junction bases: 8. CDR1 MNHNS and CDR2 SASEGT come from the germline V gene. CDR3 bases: TGTGCCAGCAACAAAGACAGGGAAACGAACACCGGGGAGCTGTTTTTT. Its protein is CASNKDRETNTGELFF.

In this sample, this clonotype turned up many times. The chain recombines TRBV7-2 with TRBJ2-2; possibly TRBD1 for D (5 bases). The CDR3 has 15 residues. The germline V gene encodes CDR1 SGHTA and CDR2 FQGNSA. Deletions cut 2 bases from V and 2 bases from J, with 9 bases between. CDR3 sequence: CASSLWTRNTGELFF. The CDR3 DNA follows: TGTGCCAGCAGCTTATGGACACGTAACACCGGGGAGCTGTTTTTT. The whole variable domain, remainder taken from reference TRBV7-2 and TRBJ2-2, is GAGVSQSPSNKVTEKGKDVELRCDPISGHTALYWYRQSLGQGLEFLIYFQGNSAPDKSGLPSDRFSAERTGGSVSTLTIQRTQQEDSAVYLCASSLWTRNTGELFFGEGSRLTVL.

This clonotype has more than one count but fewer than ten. This CDR3 reads CASSQDWDSSEAFF. The CDR3 DNA sequence: TGTGCCAGCAGCCAAGATTGGGACAGTAGCGAAGCTTTCTTT. J is TRBJ1-1 and V is TRBV14; 7 bases are a match to TRBD1. Germline V gives CDR1 SGHDN, CDR2 FVKESK. With V trimmed by 0 bases and J by 8 bases, 6 bases remained unmatched. The CDR3 length is 14 residues.

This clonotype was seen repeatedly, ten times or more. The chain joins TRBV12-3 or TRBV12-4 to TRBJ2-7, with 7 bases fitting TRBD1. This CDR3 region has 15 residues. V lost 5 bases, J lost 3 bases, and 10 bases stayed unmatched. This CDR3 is CASSPGTAGDYEQYF. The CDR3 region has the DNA TGTGCCAGCAGTCCGGGGACAGCAGGAGACTACGAGCAGTACTTC.

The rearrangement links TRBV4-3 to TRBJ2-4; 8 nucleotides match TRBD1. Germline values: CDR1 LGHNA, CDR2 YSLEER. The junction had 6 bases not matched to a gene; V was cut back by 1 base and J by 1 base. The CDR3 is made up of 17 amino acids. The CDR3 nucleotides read TGCGCCAGCAGCCAAGGGTCAGGGGGCTTTGCCAAAAACATTCAGTACTTC. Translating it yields CASSQGSGGFAKNIQYF.

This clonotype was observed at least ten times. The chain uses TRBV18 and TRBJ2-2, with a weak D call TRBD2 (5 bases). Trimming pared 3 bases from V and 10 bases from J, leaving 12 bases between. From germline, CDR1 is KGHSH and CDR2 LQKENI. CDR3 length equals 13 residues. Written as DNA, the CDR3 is TGTGCCAGCTCACCGCCCACTCGGGAGGAGCTGTTTTTT. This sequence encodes CASSPPTREELFF.

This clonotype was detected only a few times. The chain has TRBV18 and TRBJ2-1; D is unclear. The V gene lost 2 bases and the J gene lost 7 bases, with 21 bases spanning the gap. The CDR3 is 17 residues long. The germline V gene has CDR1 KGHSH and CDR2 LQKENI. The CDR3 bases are TGTGCCAGCTCACCAACAAAAGACTCCCCACCCTTGAATGAGCAGTTCTTC. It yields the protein CASSPTKDSPPLNEQFF. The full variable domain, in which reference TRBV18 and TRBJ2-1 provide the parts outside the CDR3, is NAGVMQNPRHLVRRRGQEARLRCSPMKGHSHVYWYRQLPEEGLKFMVYLQKENIIDESGMPKERFSAEFPKEGPSILRIQQVVRGDSAAYFCASSPTKDSPPLNEQFFGPGTRLTVL.

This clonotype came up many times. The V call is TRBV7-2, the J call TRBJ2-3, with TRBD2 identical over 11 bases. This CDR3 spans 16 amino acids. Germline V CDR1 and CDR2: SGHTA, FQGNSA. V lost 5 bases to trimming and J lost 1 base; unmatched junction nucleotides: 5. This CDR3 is CASSHTSGRGTDTQYF. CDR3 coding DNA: TGTGCCAGCAGCCACACTAGCGGGAGAGGCACAGATACGCAGTATTTT.

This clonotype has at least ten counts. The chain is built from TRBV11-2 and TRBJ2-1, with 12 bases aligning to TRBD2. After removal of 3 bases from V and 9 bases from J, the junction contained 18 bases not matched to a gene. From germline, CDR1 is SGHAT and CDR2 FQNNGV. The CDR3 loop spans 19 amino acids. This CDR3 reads CASSFGGLAGSQAGVEQFF. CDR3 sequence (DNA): TGTGCCAGCAGCTTTGGTGGACTAGCGGGATCCCAAGCGGGGGTTGAGCAGTTCTTC.

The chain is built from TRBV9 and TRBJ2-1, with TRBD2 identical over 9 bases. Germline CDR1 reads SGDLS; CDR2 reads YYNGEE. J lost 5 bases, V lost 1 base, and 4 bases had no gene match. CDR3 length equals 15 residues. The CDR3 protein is CASSVLASGNNEQFF. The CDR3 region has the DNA TGTGCCAGCAGCGTATTGGCTAGCGGGAACAATGAGCAGTTCTTC.

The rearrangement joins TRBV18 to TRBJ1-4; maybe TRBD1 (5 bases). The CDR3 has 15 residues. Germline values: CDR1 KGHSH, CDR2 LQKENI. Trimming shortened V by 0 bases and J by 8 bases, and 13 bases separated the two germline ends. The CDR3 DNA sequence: TGTGCCAGCTCACCACCCCCCAGGGCTGGGGAAAAACTGTTTTTT. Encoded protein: CASSPPPRAGEKLFF.

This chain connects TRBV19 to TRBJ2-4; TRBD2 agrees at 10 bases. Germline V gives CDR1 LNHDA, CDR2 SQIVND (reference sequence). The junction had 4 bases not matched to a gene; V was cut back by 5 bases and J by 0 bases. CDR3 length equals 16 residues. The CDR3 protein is CASSLGLAVAKNIQYF. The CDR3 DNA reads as TGTGCCAGTAGTTTAGGACTAGCGGTAGCCAAAAACATTCAGTACTTC.

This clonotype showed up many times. CDR3: CASLGALEKLFF. The DNA of the CDR3 is TGTGCCTCGCTGGGGGCACTTGAAAAACTGTTTTTT. This chain connects TRBV30 to TRBJ1-4; weak D call: TRBD1 (6 bases). CDR3 length equals 12 residues. Germline V CDR1 and CDR2: GTSNPN, SVGIG (reference sequence). Trimming removed 7 bases from V and 7 bases from J, with 13 bases in between.

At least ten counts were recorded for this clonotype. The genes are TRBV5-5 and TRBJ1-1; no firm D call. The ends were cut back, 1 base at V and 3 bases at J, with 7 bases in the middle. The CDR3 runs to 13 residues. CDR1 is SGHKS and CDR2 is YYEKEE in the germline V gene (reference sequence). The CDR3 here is CASSLREYTEAFF. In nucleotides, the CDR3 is TGTGCCAGCAGCTTGCGGGAGTACACTGAAGCTTTCTTT. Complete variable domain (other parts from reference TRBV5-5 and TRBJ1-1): DAGVTQSPTHLIKTRGQQVTLRCSPISGHKSVSWYQQVLGQGPQFIFQYYEKEERGRGNFPDRFSARQFPNYSSELNVNALLLGDSALYLCASSLREYTEAFFGQGTRLTVV.

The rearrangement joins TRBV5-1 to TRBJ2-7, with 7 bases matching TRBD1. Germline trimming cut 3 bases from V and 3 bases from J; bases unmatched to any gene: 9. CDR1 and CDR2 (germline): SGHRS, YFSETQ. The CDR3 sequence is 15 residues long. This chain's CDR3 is CASSWQGQSNYEQYF. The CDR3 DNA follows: TGCGCCAGCAGCTGGCAGGGACAGAGCAACTACGAGCAGTACTTC. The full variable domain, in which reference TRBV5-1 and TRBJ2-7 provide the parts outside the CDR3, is KAGVTQTPRYLIKTRGQQVTLSCSPISGHRSVSWYQQTPGQGLQFLFEYFSETQRNKGNFPGRFSGRQFSNSRSEMNVSTLELGDSALYLCASSWQGQSNYEQYFGPGTRLTVT.

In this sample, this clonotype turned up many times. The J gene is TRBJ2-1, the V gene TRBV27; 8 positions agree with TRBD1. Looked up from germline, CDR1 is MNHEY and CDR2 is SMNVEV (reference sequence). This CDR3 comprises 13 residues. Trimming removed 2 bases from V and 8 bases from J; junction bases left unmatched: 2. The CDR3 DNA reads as TGTGCCAGCAGTTTAAAGACAGGGGATGAGCAGTTCTTC. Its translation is CASSLKTGDEQFF.